This T cell receptor (beta chain) was recorded in a study of cytomegalovirus exposure and HLA in healthy donors. On the study more broadly: Some 85 million unique TCRs, all from HLA-typed donors, were included in an early release of the data.

Both 60 Vbeta primers and 13 Jbeta primers went into the PCR. The method was immunoSEQ multiplex PCR; TCRdb's version includes in-frame clones alone and lacks a portion of them. The sample records approximately 180,000 clones, just over 75% being singletons. Study observations and caveats: Productive rates of about 90% or about 30% were seen for most TCR beta V segments in an earlier analysis. The study carried out a later analysis of TCR beta sequences. It associated some 18,000 of them with specific HLA alleles at a false discovery rate of 0.05. The authors enumerated 150 to 200 TCR beta chains as linked to cytomegalovirus.

A word on this clone: The antigen remains unidentified.

Specimen: PBMCs. The sequence was collected from an older woman in good health and CMV-seropositive.

The CDR3 nucleotides read TGTGCCACCATCACAGGGCAGAACACTGAAGCTTTCTTT. It codes for CATITGQNTEAFF. The genes are TRBV6-1 and TRBJ1-1, with a weak D call TRBD1 (6 bases). Trimming stripped 10 bases from V and 1 base from J, with 13 bases between. The CDR3 has 13 residues. From germline, CDR1 is MNHNS and CDR2 SASEGT.